These T cell receptor beta chains were read from a single sample in a study of cytomegalovirus exposure and HLA in healthy donors. Some clones are missing from TCRdb's copy, which holds only in-frame ones; the method was immunoSEQ multiplex PCR. The sample has about 170,000 clones, 80% to 90% seen once; the top ten hold more than 4%. The sequencing sample was made of PBMCs. These receptors came from a girl aged 5-17 years in good health and CMV-seropositive. CDR3s include the opening cysteine and the closing phenylalanine or tryptophan. Each record gives: V gene, D gene, clone size, J gene, CDR3 protein, CDR3 DNA. A D gene is named only where the DNA matches it firmly. Size values are once, few and many counts, or a class for expanded clones, and some rows have none.

TRBV9	.	.	TRBJ1-2	CASSARKDIYDGYTF	TGTGCCAGCAGCGCCCGGAAGGACATCTATGATGGCTACACCTTC
TRBV7-3	TRBD2	.	TRBJ2-3	CASSLKPSGGPQYF	TGTGCCAGCAGCTTAAAGCCTAGCGGGGGGCCGCAGTATTTT
TRBV10-1	.	.	TRBJ2-7	CASSSGQGNEQYF	TGCGCCAGCAGCTCCGGCCAGGGGAACGAGCAGTACTTC
TRBV9	.	.	TRBJ1-1	CASSVAPNTEAFF	TGTGCCAGCAGCGTAGCTCCGAACACTGAAGCTTTCTTT
TRBV7-9	.	.	TRBJ1-2	CASSLAGLPGYTF	TGTGCCAGCAGCTTAGCGGGGCTCCCCGGCTACACCTTC
TRBV7-8	TRBD1	once	TRBJ2-7	CASSLRTGDYEQYF	TGTGCCAGCAGCTTAAGGACAGGGGACTACGAGCAGTACTTC
TRBV29-1	.	.	TRBJ1-5	CSVVRQSVNQPQHF	TGCAGCGTTGTACGCCAGAGCGTCAATCAGCCCCAGCATTTT
TRBV2	.	.	TRBJ1-5	CASSLESSNQPQHF	TGTGCCAGCAGCCTCGAGAGTAGCAATCAGCCCCAGCATTTT
TRBV6-6	.	.	TRBJ1-1	CASSYSQGGNTEAFF	TGTGCCAGCAGTTACTCGCAGGGTGGAAACACTGAAGCTTTCTTT
TRBV5-5	.	few	TRBJ1-6	CASSLPGVRSPLHF	TGTGCCAGCAGCTTGCCGGGGGTTCGTTCACCCCTCCACTTT
TRBV6-6	TRBD1	.	TRBJ1-2	CASREQGGRADGYTF	TGTGCCAGCAGGGAACAGGGGGGGCGCGCAGATGGCTACACCTTC
TRBV2	TRBD1	.	TRBJ1-1	CASRTGSHTEAFF	TGTGCCAGCAGGACAGGGTCCCACACTGAAGCTTTCTTT
TRBV25-1	TRBD1	.	TRBJ1-4	CASSEVGQGARGEKLFF	TGTGCCAGCAGTGAGGTGGGACAGGGGGCACGGGGTGAAAAACTGTTTTTT
TRBV2	.	.	TRBJ2-5	CASRRLAQETQYF	TGTGCCAGCAGAAGGCTAGCTCAAGAGACCCAGTACTTC
TRBV23-1	TRBD1	.	TRBJ1-2	CASSQSGRTGSYGYTF	TGCGCCAGCAGTCAATCGGGGAGGACAGGAAGCTATGGCTACACCTTC
TRBV5-1	TRBD1	.	TRBJ1-4	CASSWGQNEKLFF	TGCGCCAGCAGCTGGGGACAGAATGAAAAACTGTTTTTT
TRBV9	.	.	TRBJ1-1	CASSVAGGGTEAFF	TGTGCCAGCAGCGTAGCTGGAGGAGGGACTGAAGCTTTCTTT
TRBV7-2	.	.	TRBJ1-2	CASSSQQGPYGYTF	TGTGCCAGCAGCTCCCAACAGGGTCCCTATGGCTACACCTTC
TRBV27	.	.	TRBJ1-2	CASSLGDTGSYGYTF	TGTGCCAGCAGTTTAGGGGATACGGGGAGCTATGGCTACACCTTC
TRBV2	.	.	TRBJ1-3	CAGGFSGNTIYF	TGTGCCGGAGGGTTCTCTGGAAACACCATATATTTT
TRBV7-9	TRBD1	.	TRBJ1-2	CASSSGQGEGGYTF	TGTGCCAGCAGCTCGGGACAGGGCGAAGGAGGCTACACCTTC
TRBV4-1	.	once	TRBJ1-2	CASSQVQGNYGYTF	TGCGCCAGCAGCCAAGTACAGGGTAACTATGGCTACACCTTC